This T cell receptor (beta chain) was identified in a study of T cells after yellow fever vaccination. TCRdb reprocessed the 5' RACE reads via MiXCR and lists one record per CDR3 protein. The sample lists about 320,000 distinct CDR3 sequences, roughly a tenth occurring once. This clonotype came up many times. CDR3 length equals 14 residues. The V end lost 4 bases, the J end lost 7 bases, and 15 bases lay between the germline ends. CDR1 and CDR2 from the germline V gene are SGHRS and YFSETQ. This chain connects TRBV5-1 to TRBJ2-1, with D possibly matching TRBD1 (6 bases). The sequencing here drew on CD4+ T cells sorted from PBMCs, taken 45 days after the yellow fever booster vaccination. This TCR was sampled from a man aged 18 to 30 who received the YFV17D yellow fever vaccine. CDR3 sequence reads: CASSKDSPRNEQFF. CDR3 coding DNA: TGCGCCAGCAGCAAGGACAGCCCCCGGAATGAGCAGTTCTTC.